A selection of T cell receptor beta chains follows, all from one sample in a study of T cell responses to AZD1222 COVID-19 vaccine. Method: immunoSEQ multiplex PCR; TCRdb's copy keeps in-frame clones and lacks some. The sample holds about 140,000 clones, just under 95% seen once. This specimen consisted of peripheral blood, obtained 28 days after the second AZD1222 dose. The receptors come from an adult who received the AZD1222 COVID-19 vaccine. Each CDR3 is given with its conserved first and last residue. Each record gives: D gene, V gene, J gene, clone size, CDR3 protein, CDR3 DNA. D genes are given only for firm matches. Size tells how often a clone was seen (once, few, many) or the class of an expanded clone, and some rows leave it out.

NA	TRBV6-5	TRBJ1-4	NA	CASRRTDFEKLFF	TGTGCCAGCAGGAGGACTGACTTTGAAAAACTGTTTTTT
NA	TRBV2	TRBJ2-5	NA	CASTTQGGGETQYF	TGTGCCAGCACCACCCAGGGTGGTGGAGAGACCCAGTACTTC
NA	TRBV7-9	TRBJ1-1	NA	CASRTGGDSFF	TGTGCCAGCAGGACTGGGGGAGACTCTTTCTTT
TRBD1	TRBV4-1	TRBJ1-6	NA	CASSQGGTGNSPLHF	TGCGCCAGCAGCCAGGGGGGGACAGGGAATTCACCCCTCCACTTT
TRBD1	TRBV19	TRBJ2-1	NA	CASSIGTGNYEQFF	TGTGCCAGTAGTATAGGGACAGGTAATTATGAGCAGTTCTTC
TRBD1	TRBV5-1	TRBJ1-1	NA	CASSFGQGVAEAFF	TGCGCCAGCAGCTTCGGACAGGGGGTCGCTGAAGCTTTCTTT
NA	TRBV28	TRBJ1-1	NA	CASSFLVMGQGRGTEAFF	TGTGCCAGCAGTTTCTTAGTAATGGGCCAAGGGAGGGGGACTGAAGCTTTCTTT
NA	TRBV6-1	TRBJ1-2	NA	CASSEYGSRNYGYTF	TGTGCCAGCAGTGAATATGGCAGTAGGAACTATGGCTACACCTTC
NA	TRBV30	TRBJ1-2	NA	CAWRGTEEQANYGYTF	TGTGCCTGGAGAGGTACGGAAGAACAAGCTAACTATGGCTACACCTTC
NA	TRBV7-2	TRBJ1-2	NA	CASSPMGYGYTF	TGTGCCAGCAGCCCCATGGGGTATGGCTACACCTTC
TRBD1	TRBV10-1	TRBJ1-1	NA	CASILTRTGGPTEAFF	TGCGCCAGCATCCTCACAAGGACAGGGGGCCCCACTGAAGCTTTCTTT
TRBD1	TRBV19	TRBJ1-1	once	CASSIGQGANTEAFF	TGTGCCAGTAGTATAGGACAGGGGGCGAACACTGAAGCTTTCTTT
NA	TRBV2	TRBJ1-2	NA	CASSVDGNYGYTF	TGTGCCAGCAGTGTCGACGGGAACTATGGCTACACCTTC
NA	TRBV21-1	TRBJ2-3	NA	CASSKKERGQGDTQYF	TGTGCCAGCAGCAAAAAGGAGAGGGGGCAGGGGGATACGCAGTATTTT
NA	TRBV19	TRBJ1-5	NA	CASSIGQGYQPQHF	TGTGCCAGTAGTATAGGGCAGGGTTATCAGCCCCAGCATTTT
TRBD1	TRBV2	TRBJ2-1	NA	CASRKDRSLSYNEQFF	TGTGCCAGCAGGAAGGACAGGAGTTTATCCTACAATGAGCAGTTCTTC
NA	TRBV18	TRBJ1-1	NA	CASSPPSGNTEAFF	TGTGCCAGCTCACCACCTTCTGGGAACACTGAAGCTTTCTTT
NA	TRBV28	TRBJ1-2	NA	CASVAVNYGYTF	TGTGCCAGCGTCGCAGTCAACTATGGCTACACCTTC
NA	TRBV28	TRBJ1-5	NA	CASSPRRIAQPQHF	TGTGCCAGCAGCCCCAGACGGATAGCACAGCCCCAGCATTTT
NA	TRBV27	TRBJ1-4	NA	CASTLSEKLFF	TGTGCCAGCACCCTCTCAGAAAAACTGTTTTTT
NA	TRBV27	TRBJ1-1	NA	CASSSTPVSGTEAFF	TGTGCCAGCAGTTCCACCCCAGTTTCGGGCACTGAAGCTTTCTTT
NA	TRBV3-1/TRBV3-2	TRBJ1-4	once	CASSQVIGSNEKLFF	TGTGCCAGCAGCCAAGTTATCGGGTCTAATGAAAAACTGTTTTTT
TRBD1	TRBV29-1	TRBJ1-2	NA	CSVGLGQDTNYGYTF	TGCAGCGTTGGGCTCGGACAGGACACTAACTATGGCTACACCTTC
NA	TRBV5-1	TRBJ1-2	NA	CASSLAPGGSGYTF	TGCGCCAGCAGCTTGGCCCCGGGGGGTTCTGGCTACACCTTC
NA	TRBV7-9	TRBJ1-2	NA	CASSDLPVYGYTF	TGTGCCAGCAGCGACCTGCCAGTCTATGGCTACACCTTC
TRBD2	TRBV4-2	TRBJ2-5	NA	CASSQERGGQETQYF	TGTGCCAGCAGCCAAGAGCGGGGGGGCCAAGAGACCCAGTACTTC
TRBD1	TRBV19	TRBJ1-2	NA	CATSDRTPAYGYTF	TGTGCCACCTCGGACAGGACCCCCGCCTATGGCTACACCTTC
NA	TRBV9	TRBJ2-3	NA	CASTTGTDDTQYF	TGTGCCAGCACCACTGGGACGGACGATACGCAGTATTTT
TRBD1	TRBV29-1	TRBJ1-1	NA	CSVYSQGAAFF	TGCAGCGTTTACTCACAGGGGGCGGCTTTCTTT
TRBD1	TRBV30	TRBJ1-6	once	CACDREDNSPLHF	TGTGCTTGCGACAGGGAGGATAATTCACCCCTCCACTTT
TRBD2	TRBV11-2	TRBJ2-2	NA	CASSSLAGVNTGELFF	TGTGCCAGCAGCTCATTAGCGGGGGTGAACACCGGGGAGCTGTTTTTT
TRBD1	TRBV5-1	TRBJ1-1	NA	CASSLYRGTTEAFF	TGCGCCAGCAGCTTGTACAGGGGGACCACTGAAGCTTTCTTT
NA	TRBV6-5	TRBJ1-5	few	CASSYLRGAQPQHF	TGTGCCAGCAGTTACCTAAGGGGGGCTCAGCCCCAGCATTTT
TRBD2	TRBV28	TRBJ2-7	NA	CASSLFGGGFPYEQYF	TGTGCCAGCAGTTTATTTGGCGGGGGGTTCCCCTACGAGCAGTACTTC
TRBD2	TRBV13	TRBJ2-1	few	CASSQAPGLARNEQFF	TGTGCCAGCAGCCAAGCGCCGGGACTAGCTCGCAATGAGCAGTTCTTC
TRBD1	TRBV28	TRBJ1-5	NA	CASRTTGQGANQPQHF	TGTGCCAGCAGAACAACTGGACAGGGGGCCAATCAGCCCCAGCATTTT
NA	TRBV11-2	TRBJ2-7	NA	CASSLDQGPYEQYF	TGTGCCAGCAGCTTAGATCAAGGGCCCTACGAGCAGTACTTC
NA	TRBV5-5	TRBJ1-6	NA	CASSFHGQGRNSPLHF	TGTGCCAGCAGCTTCCATGGGCAGGGGAGGAATTCACCCCTCCACTTT
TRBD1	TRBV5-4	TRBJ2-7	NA	CASSLDPGQVYEQYF	TGTGCCAGCAGCTTGGACCCGGGACAGGTCTACGAGCAGTACTTC
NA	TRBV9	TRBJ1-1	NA	CASSVGLGLNTEAFF	TGTGCCAGCAGCGTAGGTCTGGGATTGAACACTGAAGCTTTCTTT
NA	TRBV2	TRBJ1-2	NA	CASSDRGATNVYGYTF	TGTGCCAGCAGTGATCGGGGGGCTACGAATGTCTATGGCTACACCTTC
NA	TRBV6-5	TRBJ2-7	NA	CASSPAHGAYEQYF	TGTGCCAGCAGCCCCGCCCACGGGGCCTACGAGCAGTACTTC
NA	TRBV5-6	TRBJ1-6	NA	CASSLGVAYNSPLHF	TGTGCCAGCAGCTTGGGGGTTGCCTATAATTCACCCCTCCACTTT
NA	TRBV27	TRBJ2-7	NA	CASSSFGGYEQYF	TGTGCCAGCAGTTCCTTTGGGGGTTACGAGCAGTACTTC
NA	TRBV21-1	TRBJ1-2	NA	CASSKLKATGGDYGYTF	TGTGCCAGCAGCAAATTAAAGGCGACAGGTGGGGACTATGGCTACACCTTC
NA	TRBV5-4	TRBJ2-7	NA	CASSQIAAGTREQYF	TGTGCCAGCAGCCAAATCGCGGCGGGGACGAGGGAGCAGTACTTC
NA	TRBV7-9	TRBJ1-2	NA	CASSLDLGSGYTF	TGTGCCAGCAGCTTAGACCTGGGCTCTGGCTACACCTTC
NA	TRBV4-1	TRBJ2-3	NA	CASSQDGRLLYF	TGCGCCAGCAGCCAAGATGGCAGATTGTTATATTTT
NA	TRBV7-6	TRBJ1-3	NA	CASSLAPGPGVPGNTIYF	TGTGCCAGCAGCTTAGCCCCGGGTCCCGGGGTCCCTGGAAACACCATATATTTT
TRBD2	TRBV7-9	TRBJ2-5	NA	CASSFSGLARQETQYF	TGTGCCAGCAGCTTCTCGGGACTAGCGCGACAAGAGACCCAGTACTTC
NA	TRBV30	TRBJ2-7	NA	CAWSVTRDSFSYEQYF	TGTGCCTGGAGTGTGACGCGGGACAGCTTCTCCTACGAGCAGTACTTC
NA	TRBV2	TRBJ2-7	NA	CASSPQGFGEQYF	TGTGCCAGCAGCCCCCAGGGTTTTGGGGAGCAGTACTTC
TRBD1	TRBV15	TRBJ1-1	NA	CATSRVDRAEAFF	TGTGCCACCAGCAGAGTTGACAGGGCTGAAGCTTTCTTT
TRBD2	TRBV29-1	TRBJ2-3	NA	CSVEGAGGPSDTQYF	TGCAGCGTTGAAGGAGCGGGGGGGCCGTCAGATACGCAGTATTTT
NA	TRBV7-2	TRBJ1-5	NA	CASSSDRSNQPQHF	TGTGCCAGCAGCTCTGACAGAAGCAATCAGCCCCAGCATTTT